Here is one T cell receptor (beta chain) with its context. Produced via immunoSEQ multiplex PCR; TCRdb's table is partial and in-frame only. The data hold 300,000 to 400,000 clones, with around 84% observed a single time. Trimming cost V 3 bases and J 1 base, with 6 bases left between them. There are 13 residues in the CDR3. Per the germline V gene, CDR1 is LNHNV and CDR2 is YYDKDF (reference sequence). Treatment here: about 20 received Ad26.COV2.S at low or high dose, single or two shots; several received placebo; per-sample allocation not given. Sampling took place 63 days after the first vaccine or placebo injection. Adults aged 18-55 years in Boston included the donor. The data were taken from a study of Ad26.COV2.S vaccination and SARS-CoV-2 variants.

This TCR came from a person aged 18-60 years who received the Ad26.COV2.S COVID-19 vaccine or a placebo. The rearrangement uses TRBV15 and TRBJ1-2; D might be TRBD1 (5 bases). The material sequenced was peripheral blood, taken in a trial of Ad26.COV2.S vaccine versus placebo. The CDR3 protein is CATSSQGNYGYTF. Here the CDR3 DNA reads TGTGCCACCAGCAGCCAGGGTAACTATGGCTACACCTTC.